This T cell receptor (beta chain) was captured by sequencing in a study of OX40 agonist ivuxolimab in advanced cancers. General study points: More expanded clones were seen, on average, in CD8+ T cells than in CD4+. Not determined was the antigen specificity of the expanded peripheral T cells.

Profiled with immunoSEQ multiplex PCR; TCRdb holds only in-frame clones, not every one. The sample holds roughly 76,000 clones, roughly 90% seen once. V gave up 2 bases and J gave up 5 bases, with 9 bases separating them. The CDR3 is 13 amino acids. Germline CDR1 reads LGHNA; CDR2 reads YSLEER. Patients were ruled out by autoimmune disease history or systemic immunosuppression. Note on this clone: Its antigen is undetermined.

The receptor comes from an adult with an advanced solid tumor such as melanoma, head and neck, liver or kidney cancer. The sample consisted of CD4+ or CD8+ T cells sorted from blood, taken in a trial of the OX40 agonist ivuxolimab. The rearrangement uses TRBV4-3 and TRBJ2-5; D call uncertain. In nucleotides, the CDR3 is TGCGCCAGCAGCCAATCCATGGTCGAGACCCAGTACTTC. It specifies CASSQSMVETQYF.